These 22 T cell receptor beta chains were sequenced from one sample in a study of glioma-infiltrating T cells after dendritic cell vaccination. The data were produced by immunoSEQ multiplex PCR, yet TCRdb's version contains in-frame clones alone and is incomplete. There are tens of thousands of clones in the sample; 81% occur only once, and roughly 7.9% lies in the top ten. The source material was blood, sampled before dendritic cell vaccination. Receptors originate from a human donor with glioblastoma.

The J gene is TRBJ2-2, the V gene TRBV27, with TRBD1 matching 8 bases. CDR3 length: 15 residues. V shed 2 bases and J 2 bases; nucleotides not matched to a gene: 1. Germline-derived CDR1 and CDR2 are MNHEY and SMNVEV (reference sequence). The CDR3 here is CASSLDRGNTGELFF. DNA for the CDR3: TGTGCCAGCAGTTTAGACAGGGGTAACACCGGGGAGCTGTTTTTT.

DNA for the CDR3: TGTGCCAGCAGCTCTACGGACAGAAGCACAGATACGCAGTATTTT. Encoded protein: CASSSTDRSTDTQYF. The chain employs TRBV6-5 and TRBJ2-3, with D possibly matching TRBD1 (6 bases). CDR3 length equals 15 residues. Germline CDR1 is MNHEY and CDR2 is SVGAGI. V shed 6 bases and J shed 0 bases, with 13 bases lying between them.

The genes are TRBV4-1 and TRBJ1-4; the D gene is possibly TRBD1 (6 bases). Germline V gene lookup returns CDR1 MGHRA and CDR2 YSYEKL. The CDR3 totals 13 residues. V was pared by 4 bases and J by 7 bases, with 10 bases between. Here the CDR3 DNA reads TGCGCCAGCAGCCCCGGGACAAGTGAAAAACTGTTTTTT. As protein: CASSPGTSEKLFF.

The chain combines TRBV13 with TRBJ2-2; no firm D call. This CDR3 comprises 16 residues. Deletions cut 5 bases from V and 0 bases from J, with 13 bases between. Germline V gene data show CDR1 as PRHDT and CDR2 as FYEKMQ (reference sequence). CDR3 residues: CASSLRSQSNTGELFF. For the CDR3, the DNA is TGTGCCAGCAGCCTAAGGTCACAGTCGAACACCGGGGAGCTGTTTTTT.

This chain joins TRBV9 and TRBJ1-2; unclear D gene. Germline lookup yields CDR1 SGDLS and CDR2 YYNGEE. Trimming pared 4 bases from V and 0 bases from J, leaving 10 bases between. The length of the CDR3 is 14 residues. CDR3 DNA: TGTGCCAGCAGCCCCCAAACTTCTAACTATGGCTACACCTTC. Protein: CASSPQTSNYGYTF.

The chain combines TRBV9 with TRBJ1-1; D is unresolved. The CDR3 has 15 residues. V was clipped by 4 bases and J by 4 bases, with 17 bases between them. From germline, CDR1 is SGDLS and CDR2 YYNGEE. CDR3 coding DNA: TGTGCCAGCAGCCCGCCGCCGGACTTGGGCACTGAAGCTTTCTTT. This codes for CASSPPPDLGTEAFF.

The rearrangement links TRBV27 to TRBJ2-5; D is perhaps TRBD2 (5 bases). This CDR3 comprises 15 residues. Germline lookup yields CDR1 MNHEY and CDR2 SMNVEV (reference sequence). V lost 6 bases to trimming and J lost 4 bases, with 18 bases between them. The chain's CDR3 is CASSPFQRTPETQYF. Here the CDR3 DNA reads TGTGCCAGCAGCCCCTTTCAGCGGACTCCAGAGACCCAGTACTTC.

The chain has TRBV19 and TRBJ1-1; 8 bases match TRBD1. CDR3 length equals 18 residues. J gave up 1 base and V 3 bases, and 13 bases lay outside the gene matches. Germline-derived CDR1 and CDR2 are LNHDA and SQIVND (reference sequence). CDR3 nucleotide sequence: TGTGCCAGTAGTATGGGACAGGCCGTTGGGGGGAAGAACACTGAAGCTTTCTTT. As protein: CASSMGQAVGGKNTEAFF.

The CDR3 DNA follows: TGTGCCAGCAGCCCATTCGGGAGAATGAACACTGAAGCTTTCTTT. Translating it yields CASSPFGRMNTEAFF. V gene TRBV6-6 combines with J gene TRBJ1-1, with D unresolved. In germline, CDR1 is MNHNY, CDR2 SVGAGI (reference sequence). Trimming cost V 6 bases and J 0 bases, with 14 bases left between them. The CDR3 contains 15 residues.

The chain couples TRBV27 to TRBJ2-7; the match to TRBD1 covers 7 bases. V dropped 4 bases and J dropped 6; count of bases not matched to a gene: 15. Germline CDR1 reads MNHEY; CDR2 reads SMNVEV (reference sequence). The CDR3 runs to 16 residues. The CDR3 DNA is TGTGCCAGCAGTTACTGGGACAGTGAAGGGATTGGCGAGCAGTACTTC. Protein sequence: CASSYWDSEGIGEQYF.

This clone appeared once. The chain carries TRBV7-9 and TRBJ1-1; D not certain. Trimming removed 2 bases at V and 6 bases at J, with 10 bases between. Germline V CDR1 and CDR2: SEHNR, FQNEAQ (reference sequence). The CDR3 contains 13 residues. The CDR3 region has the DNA TGTGCCAGCAGCTTACTTGTCGCGGCTGAAGCTTTCTTT. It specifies CASSLLVAAEAFF. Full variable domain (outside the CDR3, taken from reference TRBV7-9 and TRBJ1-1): DTGVSQNPRHKITKRGQNVTFRCDPISEHNRLYWYRQTLGQGPEFLTYFQNEAQLEKSRLLSDRFSAERPKGSFSTLEIQRTEQGDSAMYLCASSLLVAAEAFFGQGTRLTVV.

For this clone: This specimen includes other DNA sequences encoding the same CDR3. CDR3 DNA sequence: TGCGCCAGCAGCTTGGGACAGATGAACACTGAAGCTTTCTTT. Translated, it gives CASSLGQMNTEAFF. The V call is TRBV5-1, the J call TRBJ1-1; D is possibly TRBD1 (5 bases). CDR3 length: 14 residues. In germline, CDR1 is SGHRS, CDR2 YFSETQ. V lost 0 bases and J lost 0, with 6 bases in between.

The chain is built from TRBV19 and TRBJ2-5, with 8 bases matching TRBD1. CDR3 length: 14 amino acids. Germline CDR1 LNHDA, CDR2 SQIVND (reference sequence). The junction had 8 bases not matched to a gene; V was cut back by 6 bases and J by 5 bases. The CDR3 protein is CASSSTGAKETQYF. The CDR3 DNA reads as TGTGCCAGTAGCTCGACAGGGGCCAAGGAGACCCAGTACTTC.

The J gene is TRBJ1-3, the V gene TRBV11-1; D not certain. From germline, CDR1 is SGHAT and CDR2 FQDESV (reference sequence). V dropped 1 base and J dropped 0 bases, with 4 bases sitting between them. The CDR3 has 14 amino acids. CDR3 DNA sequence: TGTGCCAGCAGCTTAGACGGCTCTGGAAACACCATATATTTT. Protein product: CASSLDGSGNTIYF.

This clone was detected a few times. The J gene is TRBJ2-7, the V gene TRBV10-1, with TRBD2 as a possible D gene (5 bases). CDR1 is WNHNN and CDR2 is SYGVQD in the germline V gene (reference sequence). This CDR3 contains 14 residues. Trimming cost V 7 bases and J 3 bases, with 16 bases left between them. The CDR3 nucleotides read TGCGCCAGCATCCCGTCCCGGGGTCTCTACGAGCAGTACTTC. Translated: CASIPSRGLYEQYF.

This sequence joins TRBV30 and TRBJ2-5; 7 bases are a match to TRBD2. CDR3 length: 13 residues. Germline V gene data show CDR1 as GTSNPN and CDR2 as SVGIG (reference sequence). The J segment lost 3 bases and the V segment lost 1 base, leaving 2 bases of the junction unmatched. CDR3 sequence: CAWSAGLKETQYF. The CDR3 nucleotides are TGTGCCTGGAGTGCGGGACTAAAAGAGACCCAGTACTTC.

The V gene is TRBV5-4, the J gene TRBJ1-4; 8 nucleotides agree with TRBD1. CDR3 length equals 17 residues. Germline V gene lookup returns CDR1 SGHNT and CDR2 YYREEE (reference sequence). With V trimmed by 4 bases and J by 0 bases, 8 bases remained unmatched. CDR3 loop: CASSDRGSGATNEKLFF. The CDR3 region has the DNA TGTGCCAGCAGCGACAGGGGAAGTGGCGCAACTAATGAAAAACTGTTTTTT.

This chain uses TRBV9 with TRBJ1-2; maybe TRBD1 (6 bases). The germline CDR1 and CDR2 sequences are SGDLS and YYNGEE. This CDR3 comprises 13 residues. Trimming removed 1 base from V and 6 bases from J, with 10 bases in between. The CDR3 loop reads CASSVNRENGYTF. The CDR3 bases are TGTGCCAGCAGCGTAAACAGGGAGAATGGCTACACCTTC.

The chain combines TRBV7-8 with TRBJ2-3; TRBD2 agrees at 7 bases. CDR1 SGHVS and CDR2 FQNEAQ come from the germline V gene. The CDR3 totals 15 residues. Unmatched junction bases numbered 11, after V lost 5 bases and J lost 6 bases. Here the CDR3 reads CASSVPGGKGDTQYF. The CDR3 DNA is TGTGCCAGCAGCGTACCGGGAGGAAAGGGGGATACGCAGTATTTT.

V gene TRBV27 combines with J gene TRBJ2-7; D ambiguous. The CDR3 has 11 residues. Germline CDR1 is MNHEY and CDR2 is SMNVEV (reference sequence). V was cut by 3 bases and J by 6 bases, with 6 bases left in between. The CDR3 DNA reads TGTGCCAGCAGTTTTTTCGGCGAGCAGTACTTC. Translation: CASSFFGEQYF.

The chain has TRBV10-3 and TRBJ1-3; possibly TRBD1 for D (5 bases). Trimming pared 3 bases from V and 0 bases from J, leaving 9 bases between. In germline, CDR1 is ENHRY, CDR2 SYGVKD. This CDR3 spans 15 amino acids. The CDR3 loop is CAISEPGLSGNTIYF. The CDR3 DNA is TGTGCCATCAGTGAACCAGGGCTCTCTGGAAACACCATATATTTT.

The CDR3 DNA sequence: TGTGCCAGCAGTTCCTCAAAGGGGGCTGGGTATGGCTACACCTTC. Its protein product is CASSSSKGAGYGYTF. The chain links TRBV6-5 to TRBJ1-2; TRBD1 matches at 7 bases. Germline-derived CDR1 and CDR2 are MNHEY and SVGAGI. V lost 4 bases, J lost 5 bases, and 10 bases stayed unmatched. This CDR3 is built from 15 residues.